These T cell receptor beta chains were read from a single sample in a study of blood T cell repertoires in COVID-19. Clones were sequenced by immunoSEQ multiplex PCR, and TCRdb holds only the in-frame ones, with some missing. The repertoire includes roughly 80,000 clones, approximately 84% of them detected once, and around 12% sits in the top ten. Specimen: peripheral blood. All receptors derive from a human donor in a cohort sampled during active COVID-19. The CDR3 runs from the conserved cysteine through the conserved F or W. The order of the fields is clone size, D gene, J gene, V gene, CDR3 DNA, CDR3 protein. A D gene is named only where the DNA matches it firmly. Clone size is given for some rows only: seen once, a few or many times, or a class if the clone is expanded.

size: .
D: TRBD1
J: TRBJ2-5
V: TRBV28
DNA: TGTGCCAGCAGATGGGACAGACAAGAGACCCAGTACTTC
CDR3: CASRWDRQETQYF

size: .
D: TRBD1
J: TRBJ1-4
V: TRBV19
DNA: TGTGCCAGTAGTATTAGGACAGGGCTTACTAATGAAAAACTGTTTTTT
CDR3: CASSIRTGLTNEKLFF

size: .
D: TRBD1
J: TRBJ1-2
V: TRBV2
DNA: TGTGCCAGCAGTACTCAGGGGGCAGTAACTAATGGCTACACCTTC
CDR3: CASSTQGAVTNGYTF

size: .
D: TRBD1
J: TRBJ1-3
V: TRBV5-6
DNA: TGTGCCAGCAGCTCCGGACAGGGTCGTCTTTCTGGAAACACCATATATTTT
CDR3: CASSSGQGRLSGNTIYF

size: .
D: .
J: TRBJ2-7
V: TRBV5-1
DNA: TGCGCCAGCAAACAGGGAGACGCCTACGAGCAGTACTTC
CDR3: CASKQGDAYEQYF

size: .
D: .
J: TRBJ1-2
V: TRBV5-1
DNA: TGCGCCAGCAGCCCGCGCCCGGGTCCCTACTATGGCTACACCTTC
CDR3: CASSPRPGPYYGYTF

size: .
D: TRBD1
J: TRBJ1-5
V: TRBV6-5
DNA: TGTGCCAGCAGACCGACAGGGGGCCGTCAGCCCCAGCATTTT
CDR3: CASRPTGGRQPQHF

size: .
D: TRBD1
J: TRBJ1-6
V: TRBV6-5
DNA: TGTGCCAGCACTGGACAGGGACAATCACCCCTCCACTTT
CDR3: CASTGQGQSPLHF

size: .
D: .
J: TRBJ2-2
V: TRBV5-1
DNA: TGCGCCAGCAGCTTAGACAGGCCGAACACCGGGGAGCTGTTTTTT
CDR3: CASSLDRPNTGELFF

size: once
D: TRBD2
J: TRBJ2-1
V: TRBV18
DNA: TGTGCCAGCTCACTCAGTAGCGGGGGGTTAGATGAGCAGTTCTTC
CDR3: CASSLSSGGLDEQFF

size: .
D: TRBD1
J: TRBJ2-3
V: TRBV19
DNA: TGTGCCAGTAGGGGCTGGGACAGGTTCACAGATACGCAGTATTTT
CDR3: CASRGWDRFTDTQYF

size: .
D: .
J: TRBJ1-4
V: TRBV12-2
DNA: TGTGCAAGTCGCCCCTTTGCCCCCATGTGGGAGCGAGAAAAACTGTTTTTT
CDR3: CASRPFAPMWEREKLFF

size: .
D: .
J: TRBJ2-5
V: TRBV30
DNA: TGTGCCTGGAGTAGCGGAGGGGTTAGGGAGACCCAGTACTTC
CDR3: CAWSSGGVRETQYF

size: .
D: .
J: TRBJ2-2
V: TRBV10-2
DNA: TGCGCCAGCGTCCTGAGGGGGGGCACCGGGGAGCTGTTTTTT
CDR3: CASVLRGGTGELFF

size: .
D: TRBD1
J: TRBJ2-2
V: TRBV2
DNA: TGTGCCAGCAGTCTAAGGGACAGGGGGAACGGGGAGCTGTTTTTT
CDR3: CASSLRDRGNGELFF

size: .
D: TRBD1
J: TRBJ2-5
V: TRBV29-1
DNA: TGCAGCGTTGAGGTTGACAGGGTTTTACAAGAGACCCAGTACTTC
CDR3: CSVEVDRVLQETQYF

size: once
D: TRBD1
J: TRBJ2-3
V: TRBV18
DNA: TGTGCCAGCTCACCTACAGGGGGCACAGATACGCAGTATTTT
CDR3: CASSPTGGTDTQYF

size: few
D: TRBD1
J: TRBJ1-2
V: TRBV6-5
DNA: TGTGCCAGCAGGCGGGACAGGGTTGGAGGCTACACCTTC
CDR3: CASRRDRVGGYTF

size: once
D: .
J: TRBJ2-1
V: TRBV7-9
DNA: TGTGCCAGCAGCTTTGCATGGGGGGACGCCTACAATGAGCAGTTCTTC
CDR3: CASSFAWGDAYNEQFF

size: few
D: TRBD1
J: TRBJ1-5
V: TRBV4-2
DNA: TGTGCCAGCAGCCAGGCCCATGGACAGGGGAATAGCAATCAGCCCCAGCATTTT
CDR3: CASSQAHGQGNSNQPQHF

size: .
D: .
J: TRBJ1-1
V: TRBV5-6
DNA: TGTGCCAGCAGCTTGGCAGTGAACACTGAAGCTTTCTTT
CDR3: CASSLAVNTEAFF

size: .
D: TRBD1
J: TRBJ2-5
V: TRBV14
DNA: TGTGCCAGCAGCCAAAAGGGGACAGGGTTTATCCATGGGACCCAGTACTTC
CDR3: CASSQKGTGFIHGTQYF

size: .
D: .
J: TRBJ1-2
V: TRBV3-1/TRBV3-2
DNA: TGTGCCAGCAGCCACCGCGCGGGGACTAACTATGGCTACACCTTC
CDR3: CASSHRAGTNYGYTF

size: .
D: TRBD2
J: TRBJ2-7
V: TRBV7-2
DNA: TGTGCCAGCAGCGTAGATAGTAGCGGGGTTTACGAGCAGTACTTC
CDR3: CASSVDSSGVYEQYF

size: .
D: TRBD1
J: TRBJ2-7
V: TRBV5-1
DNA: TGCGCCAGCAGCTTTAGACAGGGTCGTCACGAGCAGTACTTC
CDR3: CASSFRQGRHEQYF

size: .
D: .
J: TRBJ2-3
V: TRBV24-1
DNA: TGTGCCACCAGTGATTTGTTGGGGGCGGGAGATACGCAGTATTTT
CDR3: CATSDLLGAGDTQYF

size: few
D: .
J: TRBJ1-5
V: TRBV7-9
DNA: TGTGCCAGCAACAGGGATGGGAGCAATCAGCCCCAGCATTTT
CDR3: CASNRDGSNQPQHF

size: .
D: .
J: TRBJ2-5
V: TRBV5-1
DNA: TGCGCCAGCAGCCAATGGCAGGGCCAACAAGAGACCCAGTACTTC
CDR3: CASSQWQGQQETQYF

size: .
D: TRBD2
J: TRBJ2-3
V: TRBV9
DNA: TGTGCCAGCAGCGAGAGGACTAGCGGGGGTGGCACAGATACGCAGTATTTT
CDR3: CASSERTSGGGTDTQYF

size: many
D: .
J: TRBJ1-5
V: TRBV30
DNA: TGTGCCTGGAGTCACAGGAGCAATCAGCCCCAGCATTTT
CDR3: CAWSHRSNQPQHF

size: .
D: TRBD2
J: TRBJ2-5
V: TRBV5-5
DNA: TGTGCCAGCACCTGGACTAGCGGAAATCGCGGGGAGACCCAGTACTTC
CDR3: CASTWTSGNRGETQYF

size: .
D: .
J: TRBJ1-5
V: TRBV2
DNA: TGTGCCAGCAGTGAGGAGGCAGGCCCCAATCAGCCCCAGCATTTT
CDR3: CASSEEAGPNQPQHF

size: .
D: TRBD1
J: TRBJ2-5
V: TRBV5-1
DNA: TGCGCCAGCAGCTTAGGTAGGGGACAGCAAGAGACCCAGTACTTC
CDR3: CASSLGRGQQETQYF

size: .
D: .
J: TRBJ1-3
V: TRBV2
DNA: TGTGCCAGCAGTTGGGACACTAGCTCTGGAAACACCATATATTTT
CDR3: CASSWDTSSGNTIYF

size: .
D: .
J: TRBJ2-3
V: TRBV5-1
DNA: TGCGCCAGCAGCCTAGACTTCACTAGCACAGATACGCAGTATTTT
CDR3: CASSLDFTSTDTQYF

size: .
D: .
J: TRBJ1-2
V: TRBV10-3
DNA: TGTGCCATCAGTAGTAGCAGGGCGGATGGCTACACCTTC
CDR3: CAISSSRADGYTF

size: .
D: TRBD1
J: TRBJ2-3
V: TRBV10-3
DNA: TGTGCCATCAGTGAGTCTTCTGGGACAGGGCAAGATACGCAGTATTTT
CDR3: CAISESSGTGQDTQYF

size: .
D: TRBD1
J: TRBJ2-7
V: TRBV5-1
DNA: TGCGCCAGCAGCTTGGGGGACAGGGCCTACGAGCAGTACTTC
CDR3: CASSLGDRAYEQYF

size: .
D: TRBD2
J: TRBJ2-3
V: TRBV4-2
DNA: TGTGCCAGCAGCGCGACGGCCTCTAGCGGGGGGGGTGCAGATACGCAGTATTTT
CDR3: CASSATASSGGGADTQYF

size: .
D: .
J: TRBJ1-5
V: TRBV7-9
DNA: TGTGCCAGCAGCCGAAACAGGGACCAGCCCCAGCATTTT
CDR3: CASSRNRDQPQHF

size: .
D: .
J: TRBJ1-5
V: TRBV5-1
DNA: TGCGCCAGCAGCGAGGGTTCCGATAGCAATCAGCCCCAGCATTTT
CDR3: CASSEGSDSNQPQHF

size: .
D: TRBD2
J: TRBJ2-2
V: TRBV3-1/TRBV3-2
DNA: TGTGCCAGCAGCCAAGGGACTAGCGGGGGGACCGGGGAGCTGTTTTTT
CDR3: CASSQGTSGGTGELFF

size: .
D: TRBD1
J: TRBJ2-6
V: TRBV5-4
DNA: TGTGCCAGCAGCTTGTTGGGACAGGGGGCTGTGGGGGCCAACGTCCTGACTTTC
CDR3: CASSLLGQGAVGANVLTF

size: .
D: .
J: TRBJ1-4
V: TRBV6-6
DNA: TGTGCCAGCAGTTACCCCGGAGTTAATGAAAAACTGTTTTTT
CDR3: CASSYPGVNEKLFF

size: .
D: .
J: TRBJ2-7
V: TRBV7-2
DNA: TGTGCCAGCAGCCTTTCCCGAAATTCTAGGGGCGGCGAGCAGTACTTC
CDR3: CASSLSRNSRGGEQYF

size: .
D: .
J: TRBJ1-1
V: TRBV9
DNA: TGTGCCAGCAGCGTAGAGCAGGCAGGGTGGTCGGAAGCTTTCTTT
CDR3: CASSVEQAGWSEAFF

size: .
D: TRBD2
J: TRBJ2-3
V: TRBV4-1
DNA: TGCGCCAGCAGCCAAGATAAGGCTAGCGGGGGGACAGATACGCAGTATTTT
CDR3: CASSQDKASGGTDTQYF

size: .
D: .
J: TRBJ1-3
V: TRBV5-6
DNA: TGTGCCAGCAGCTTACGACTTAGGACAGATGGAAACACCATATATTTT
CDR3: CASSLRLRTDGNTIYF

size: .
D: TRBD1
J: TRBJ1-5
V: TRBV7-3
DNA: TGTGCCAGCAGCCGGACAGGGGGGCAGCCCCAGCATTTT
CDR3: CASSRTGGQPQHF